Below, one T cell receptor beta chain is given with its context. What it binds is unknown. The data belong to a study of shared clonotypes between healthy human individuals. Study observations and caveats: Larger estimated richness was generally recorded for naive subsets relative to memory subsets. Some naive CD4 clonotypes, about 5%, turned up in common across a handful of donors.

Some clones are missing from TCRdb's copy, which holds only in-frame ones; the method was immunoSEQ multiplex PCR. The sample has about 320,000 clones, over 75% seen once. Sample: memory CD8+ T cells sorted from blood. The subset: CD45RO+ cells pooled with CCR7-negative TemRA cells. The sequence came from a man aged 18 to 35 in good health.

The CDR3 region is CASIPGLAYNEQFF. As DNA, the CDR3 is TGTGCCAGCATCCCGGGACTAGCGTACAATGAGCAGTTCTTC. The chain combines TRBV6-6 with TRBJ2-1; TRBD2 agrees at 10 bases. Germline lookup yields CDR1 MNHNY and CDR2 SVGAGI (reference sequence). The CDR3 runs 14 residues. V trimming: 7 bases; J trimming: 4 bases; junction bases outside the gene matches: 4.